The T cell receptor (beta chain) under discussion was sequenced for a study of shared clonotypes between healthy human individuals. Study summary: Plates per donor: three CD4 naive, three CD4 memory, two CD8 naive, one CD8 memory.

The repertoire was sequenced with immunoSEQ multiplex PCR; TCRdb's copy has only in-frame clones and lacks some. The sample shows some 2,500,000 clones, approximately 94% of them seen only once. Germline CDR1 is SGDLS and CDR2 is YYNGEE. The ends lost 3 bases at V and 8 bases at J; junction bases unmatched: 9. There are 15 residues in the CDR3. The chain has TRBV9 and TRBJ1-2; 11 bases are shared with TRBD1. Sequencing was done on a sample of naive CD4+ T cells from PBMCs. The subset is: CD45RA+ positively selected. The source is a young man in good health. Some clones in this sample may be carry-over from other donors' samples. As DNA, the CDR3 is TGTGCCAGCAGCGCGCCGAGGACAGGGGGCGGAGGCTACACCTTC. Its protein product is CASSAPRTGGGGYTF.